Included here is one T cell receptor beta chain sequence, with context. Followed over time, Seattle patients had been enrolled while infection was active. These data belong to a study of blood T cell repertoires in COVID-19. Study as a whole: The origin of the acute and convalescent COVID-19 samples was the United States, Italy and Spain. The cDNA or gDNA used as material had been derived from T cells, B-cell-depleted T cells, or PBMCs.

Germline V gene lookup returns CDR1 LNHDA and CDR2 SQIVND (reference sequence). V trimming: 5 bases; J trimming: 4 bases; junction bases outside the gene matches: 4. The CDR3 has 15 residues. In the original processing: How many nucleated cells were present was estimated from reference gene primer amplification. Assay used: immunoSEQ multiplex PCR; TCRdb lists only in-frame clones, some missing. V and J calls and clone size are given by that table; D and trimming were obtained from the DNA. The sample consists of more than 300,000 clones, 87% of them appearing once. J is TRBJ2-3 and V is TRBV19; 12 bases are shared with TRBD2. The source of this sequence is a woman in her forties or fifties with COVID-19, enrolled during active disease. Specimen: peripheral blood. The CDR3 DNA sequence: TGTGCCAGTAGTCGACTAGCGGGAGCCCCAGATACGCAGTATTTT. It specifies CASSRLAGAPDTQYF.